A single sample is the source of the 9 T cell receptor beta chains below, sequenced in a study of beta chain features in type 1 diabetes. Findings of the study overall: The study found moderately but significantly shorter TCRB CDR3s in all four CD4+ subsets of Type 1 diabetes patients.

Isolated RNA was reverse transcribed in full, so expressed TCRB transcripts were sequenced. Assay used: immunoSEQ multiplex PCR; TCRdb lists only in-frame clones, some missing. The sample consists of more than 20,000 clones, 40% to 60% of them appearing once. These TCRs are of unknown antigen specificity. The sequenced material came from stem cell memory CD4+ T cells from blood. The receptors derive from a man aged 25 to 40 with type 1 diabetes.

This clone was seen once. V is TRBV18 and J is TRBJ1-1, with TRBD1 matching over 7 bases. Trimming took 2 bases from V and 4 from J; bases not matched to a gene: 4. The CDR3 sequence is 14 residues long. Germline CDR1 reads KGHSH; CDR2 reads LQKENI. The CDR3 sequence is CASSPTRGTTEAFF. The CDR3 DNA reads as TGTGCCAGCTCACCAACCAGGGGGACCACTGAAGCTTTCTTT.

The chain employs TRBV19 and TRBJ2-3; 8 bases agree with TRBD2. The germline V gene has CDR1 LNHDA and CDR2 SQIVND (reference sequence). The length of the CDR3 is 16 residues. Unmatched junction bases numbered 11, after V lost 7 bases and J lost 2 bases. CDR3 region: CASKGSKLAATDTQYF. CDR3 in DNA: TGTGCCAGTAAGGGCTCAAAACTAGCGGCCACAGATACGCAGTATTTT. The variable domain in full, completed from reference TRBV19 and TRBJ2-3, reads DGGITQSPKYLFRKEGQNVTLSCEQNLNHDAMYWYRQDPGQGLRLIYYSQIVNDFQKGDIAEGYSVSREKKESFPLTVTSAQKNPTAFYLCASKGSKLAATDTQYFGPGTRLTVL.

This chain links TRBV25-1 with TRBJ1-5; D perhaps matches TRBD1 (5 bases). The CDR3 is made up of 15 amino acids. Germline V gene lookup returns CDR1 MGHDK and CDR2 SYGVNS. The V end lost 3 bases, the J end lost 4 bases, and 13 bases lay between the germline ends. The CDR3 DNA reads TGTGCCAGCAGTGAGTCCGGCCGGGGGAATCAGCCCCAGCATTTT. This gives the protein CASSESGRGNQPQHF.

The J gene is TRBJ1-5, the V gene TRBV19; the match to TRBD1 covers 8 bases. Germline values: CDR1 LNHDA, CDR2 SQIVND (reference sequence). With 6 bases clipped from V and 1 base from J, the junction kept 5 bases outside the gene matches. This CDR3 has 15 residues. The DNA for the CDR3 is TGTGCCAGTAGGATACAGGGGGTCAGCAATCAGCCCCAGCATTTT. Amino acids: CASRIQGVSNQPQHF. The complete variable domain, with remaining parts taken from reference TRBV19 and TRBJ1-5, reads DGGITQSPKYLFRKEGQNVTLSCEQNLNHDAMYWYRQDPGQGLRLIYYSQIVNDFQKGDIAEGYSVSREKKESFPLTVTSAQKNPTAFYLCASRIQGVSNQPQHFGDGTRLSIL.

The V gene is TRBV5-1, the J gene TRBJ1-5; D call uncertain. This CDR3 is built from 13 residues. Germline V gives CDR1 SGHRS, CDR2 YFSETQ. Trimming removed 4 bases from V and 7 bases from J, with 12 bases in between. CDR3 sequence: CASSASGGQPQHF. In DNA, the CDR3 is TGCGCCAGCAGCGCCTCGGGTGGACAGCCCCAGCATTTT.

V is TRBV6-1 and J is TRBJ2-1; 10 bases are shared with TRBD1. Trimming removed 4 bases from V and 3 bases from J; junction bases left unmatched: 3. This CDR3 has 15 residues. Per the germline V gene, CDR1 is MNHNS and CDR2 is SASEGT. As DNA, the CDR3 is TGTGCCAGCAGTGCCCGGGACAGGGGCTACAATGAGCAGTTCTTC. This encodes CASSARDRGYNEQFF.

The chain recombines TRBV5-1 with TRBJ2-3, with TRBD1 matching 8 bases. CDR1 is SGHRS and CDR2 is YFSETQ in the germline V gene. The CDR3 contains 16 residues. Unmatched junction bases numbered 13, after V lost 4 bases and J lost 6 bases. CDR3 bases: TGCGCCAGCAGCCAAACGACAGGGGAGGTTTGGGATACGCAGTATTTT. Its translation: CASSQTTGEVWDTQYF.

V usage is TRBV9 and J usage is TRBJ2-6; no clear D. CDR1 SGDLS and CDR2 YYNGEE come from the germline V gene. V lost 3 bases and J 0 bases, leaving 16 bases between the germline ends. The CDR3 totals 18 residues. CDR3 nucleotides: TGTGCCAGCAGCGAACCTGAGGAGATTAGCTCTGGGGCCAACGTCCTGACTTTC. The encoded protein is CASSEPEEISSGANVLTF.

The chain is built from TRBV2 and TRBJ1-2; TRBD1 is a possible D gene (5 bases). This CDR3 has 14 residues. V dropped 2 bases and J dropped 3 bases, with 10 bases sitting between them. Germline lookup yields CDR1 SNHLY and CDR2 FYNNEI. The CDR3 coding sequence is TGTGCCAGCAGTGAAAGGGGCCCCTACTATGGCTACACCTTC. This sequence encodes CASSERGPYYGYTF.